This entry lists 25 T cell receptor beta chains sequenced from one sample in a study of technical replicates of blood from a handful of donors. Data came from immunoSEQ multiplex PCR; TCRdb stores just in-frame clones and leaves some out. The repertoire holds some 60,000 clones, with approximately 87% as singletons. The sequencing sample was made of PBMCs. These receptor sequences come from a human donor in good health. Some clones in this sample may be carry-over from other donors' samples.

This clone occurred once. This sequence joins TRBV10-1 and TRBJ2-5; D possibly corresponds to TRBD2 (6 bases). Trimming took 5 bases from V and 5 from J, leaving 30 bases between them. CDR1 is WNHNN, CDR2 SYGVQD, per germline (reference sequence). This CDR3 is built from 19 residues. In DNA form, the CDR3 reads TGCGCCAGCAGTATCAGGTTTTACGGGCACGGGTTCGGGGGTGAGACCCAGTACTTC. Residues: CASSIRFYGHGFGGETQYF.

The chain combines TRBV7-8 with TRBJ1-5; 8 bases are a match to TRBD1. The V gene end was trimmed by 6 bases and the J gene end by 2 bases; junction bases not matched to a gene: 3. The CDR3 runs 14 residues. Germline V gene sequence: CDR1 SGHVS, CDR2 FQNEAQ. The CDR3 spells CASRTGQGNQPQHF. The CDR3 nucleotides read TGTGCCAGCAGAACGGGACAGGGCAATCAGCCCCAGCATTTT. The variable domain in full, completed from reference TRBV7-8 and TRBJ1-5, reads GAGVSQSPRYKVAKRGQDVALRCDPISGHVSLFWYQQALGQGPEFLTYFQNEAQLDKSGLPSDRFFAERPEGSVSTLKIQRTQQEDSAVYLCASRTGQGNQPQHFGDGTRLSIL.

In this sample, this clone turned up once. The V and J genes are TRBV9 and TRBJ2-3, with TRBD2 matching over 11 bases. Germline assignment: CDR1 SGDLS and CDR2 YYNGEE. V was pared by 0 bases and J by 0 bases, with 3 bases of the junction left unmatched. The CDR3 is 17 residues long. The CDR3 region has the DNA TGTGCCAGCAGCGTAGCTAGCGGGAGGACGAGCACAGATACGCAGTATTTT. Its translation is CASSVASGRTSTDTQYF.

This chain connects TRBV6-1 to TRBJ1-1; D call uncertain. Germline loops: CDR1 MNHNS, CDR2 SASEGT. V lost 5 bases and J 1 base, leaving 8 bases between the germline ends. CDR3 length equals 13 residues. In DNA, the CDR3 is TGTGCCAGCAGTCCGCCAGGGAACACTGAAGCTTTCTTT. This translates into CASSPPGNTEAFF.

This chain joins TRBV6-5 and TRBJ2-2; 7 bases map to TRBD2. The CDR3 loop spans 16 amino acids. V shed 2 bases, J shed 2 bases, and the junction held 5 bases outside the gene matches. Germline loops: CDR1 MNHEY, CDR2 SVGAGI. The CDR3 DNA sequence: TGTGCCAGCAGTTACAGGGCGGGAGCCAACACCGGGGAGCTGTTTTTT. This encodes CASSYRAGANTGELFF.

The chain uses TRBV27 and TRBJ1-4; D unresolved. The CDR3 length is 15 residues. Trimming pared 2 bases from V and 6 bases from J, leaving 13 bases between. Per germline, CDR1 MNHEY and CDR2 SMNVEV (reference sequence). This CDR3 reads CASSLERGADEKLFF. The CDR3 DNA sequence: TGTGCCAGCAGTTTAGAACGTGGCGCGGATGAAAAACTGTTTTTT.

The rearrangement uses TRBV7-3 and TRBJ2-6; TRBD1 matches 9 bases. The CDR3 has 18 residues. The junction had 12 bases not matched to a gene; V was cut back by 5 bases and J by 4 bases. Germline assignment: CDR1 SGHTA and CDR2 FQGTGA. This CDR3 is CASSPGGDRASGANVLTF. DNA for the CDR3: TGTGCCAGCAGCCCGGGCGGGGACAGGGCCTCCGGGGCCAACGTCCTGACTTTC. Full variable domain (remainder filled in from reference TRBV7-3 and TRBJ2-6): GAGVSQTPSNKVTEKGKYVELRCDPISGHTALYWYRQSLGQGPEFLIYFQGTGAADDSGLPNDRFFAVRPEGSVSTLKIQRTERGDSAVYLCASSPGGDRASGANVLTFGAGSRLTVL.

This chain uses TRBV18 with TRBJ1-4, with D unclear. V lost 0 bases to trimming and J lost 7 bases, with 12 bases between them. The length of the CDR3 is 15 residues. Germline V lookup: CDR1 KGHSH, CDR2 LQKENI. The DNA of the CDR3 is TGTGCCAGCTCACCACCGGAGGGCGAGGGTGAAAAACTGTTTTTT. This codes for CASSPPEGEGEKLFF.

The chain uses TRBV12-5 and TRBJ2-1, with TRBD2 matching 8 bases. The CDR3 runs 16 residues. Germline CDR1 reads LGHNT; CDR2 reads FRNRAP. After removal of 7 bases from V and 2 bases from J, the junction contained 10 bases not matched to a gene. This CDR3 reads CASVPISGAAYNEQFF. CDR3 in DNA: TGTGCTAGTGTTCCTATTAGCGGGGCCGCCTACAATGAGCAGTTCTTC. Drawing the rest from reference TRBV12-5 and TRBJ2-1, the complete variable domain is DARVTQTPRHKVTEMGQEVTMRCQPILGHNTVFWYRQTMMQGLELLAYFRNRAPLDDSGMPKDRFSAEMPDATLATLKIQPSEPRDSAVYFCASVPISGAAYNEQFFGPGTRLTVL.

The chain combines TRBV2 with TRBJ2-1; a weak D match, TRBD1 (5 bases). The germline gives CDR1 SNHLY, CDR2 FYNNEI. The CDR3 consists of 13 residues. V shed 3 bases and J shed 7 bases, with 10 bases lying between them. CDR3: CASSDGAANEQFF. Here the CDR3 DNA reads TGTGCCAGCAGTGATGGGGCCGCGAATGAGCAGTTCTTC.

The V gene is TRBV11-2, the J gene TRBJ2-7; the D gene is possibly TRBD2 (5 bases). CDR1 and CDR2 from the germline V gene are SGHAT and FQNNGV. The length of the CDR3 is 13 residues. Deletions cut 5 bases from V and 7 bases from J, with 15 bases between. The CDR3 protein is CASSPEGFGEQYF. CDR3 bases: TGTGCCAGCAGCCCAGAGGGTTTCGGGGAGCAGTACTTC.

CDR3 amino acids: CATSPGTGEGIQYF. In DNA form, the CDR3 reads TGTGCCACCAGCCCAGGGACAGGGGAGGGCATTCAGTACTTC. The chain links TRBV15 to TRBJ2-4, with 10 positions matching TRBD1. Germline V gene sequence: CDR1 LNHNV, CDR2 YYDKDF (reference sequence). V lost 5 bases, J lost 9 bases, and 7 bases stayed unmatched. This CDR3 has 14 residues.

The genes are TRBV10-3 and TRBJ2-1, with 10 bases matching TRBD1. CDR3 size: 14 residues. The V and J ends lost 6 bases and 5 bases, in that order; junction bases with no gene match: 4. Germline CDR1 reads ENHRY; CDR2 reads SYGVKD. The CDR3 is CAIRSGTGDNEQFF. DNA of the CDR3: TGTGCCATCAGGTCCGGGACAGGGGACAATGAGCAGTTCTTC.

The gene calls are TRBV18 and TRBJ1-5; 7 bases map to TRBD1. Germline CDR1 reads KGHSH; CDR2 reads LQKENI. The length of the CDR3 is 15 residues. V lost 3 bases to trimming and J lost 6 bases; unmatched junction nucleotides: 8. DNA of the CDR3: TGTGCCAGCTCACCGGGACAGCAACGTGGTCAGCCCCAGCATTTT. It yields the protein CASSPGQQRGQPQHF.

The chain couples TRBV15 to TRBJ2-5; D gene unclear. Germline V lookup: CDR1 LNHNV, CDR2 YYDKDF (reference sequence). V dropped 1 base and J dropped 4 bases, with 10 bases sitting between them. This CDR3 contains 14 residues. The CDR3 loop reads CATSRARSGETQYF. The CDR3, as DNA: TGTGCCACCAGCAGAGCCCGTTCGGGAGAGACCCAGTACTTC.

A single count supports this clone. The gene calls are TRBV5-6 and TRBJ2-5; 15 nucleotides line up with TRBD2. Germline V gene data show CDR1 as SGHDT and CDR2 as YYEEEE. The CDR3 contains 15 residues. The ends lost 4 bases at V and 5 bases at J; junction bases unmatched: 3. The CDR3 nucleotides are TGTGCCAGCAGCATCGGACTAGCGGGGGGGGAGACCCAGTACTTC. Its protein product is CASSIGLAGGETQYF.

The chain joins TRBV27 to TRBJ1-1; D is perhaps TRBD1 (6 bases). Germline V CDR1 and CDR2: MNHEY, SMNVEV (reference sequence). The CDR3 runs 13 residues. V was clipped by 5 bases and J by 6 bases, with 13 bases between them. The CDR3 sequence is CASSPHTGPEAFF. CDR3 DNA: TGTGCCAGCAGTCCCCACACAGGGCCTGAAGCTTTCTTT.

The J gene is TRBJ2-2, the V gene TRBV6-6; D is unresolved. CDR3 length: 13 residues. V lost 5 bases and J 5 bases, leaving 9 bases between the germline ends. Germline loops: CDR1 MNHNY, CDR2 SVGAGI (reference sequence). The CDR3 DNA sequence: TGTGCCAGCAGTACCGACGGGACCGGGGAGCTGTTTTTT. Its protein is CASSTDGTGELFF.

V gene TRBV27 combines with J gene TRBJ2-6; D call uncertain. V shed 5 bases and J shed 0 bases, with 5 bases lying between them. Germline V lookup: CDR1 MNHEY, CDR2 SMNVEV (reference sequence). The CDR3 has 14 amino acids. CDR3 DNA: TGTGCCAGCAGTCCCCTCTCTGGGGCCAACGTCCTGACTTTC. Encoded protein: CASSPLSGANVLTF.

V and J are TRBV2 and TRBJ2-7; tentatively, D is TRBD2 (5 bases). Trimming pared 2 bases from V and 5 bases from J, leaving 10 bases between. Germline lookup yields CDR1 SNHLY and CDR2 FYNNEI. The CDR3 length is 13 residues. CDR3 nucleotide sequence: TGTGCCAGCAGTGAATGGGGAGAGGACGAGCAGTACTTC. Its protein is CASSEWGEDEQYF.

This chain joins TRBV4-2 and TRBJ2-3; 8 bases agree with TRBD2. The CDR3 extends over 15 amino acids. Germline CDR1 is LGHNA and CDR2 is YNFKEQ. Trimming removed 2 bases from V and 4 bases from J; junction bases left unmatched: 5. The CDR3 DNA reads TGTGCCAGCAGCCAACAAAGCGGGGGCGCAGATACGCAGTATTTT. It codes for CASSQQSGGADTQYF.

The J gene is TRBJ2-3, the V gene TRBV11-3; 15 positions agree with TRBD2. The junction had 10 bases not matched to a gene; V was cut back by 6 bases and J by 9 bases. Germline lookup yields CDR1 SGHNT and CDR2 YENEEA. The CDR3 is made up of 16 amino acids. The CDR3 region is CASSPGTSGRTRTQYF. DNA for the CDR3: TGTGCCAGCAGTCCTGGGACTAGCGGGAGGACCAGGACGCAGTATTTT.

The rearrangement uses TRBV28 and TRBJ2-7; 9 nucleotides align to TRBD1. V dropped 6 bases and J dropped 7; count of bases not matched to a gene: 13. There are 15 residues in the CDR3. Germline V gives CDR1 MDHEN, CDR2 SYDVKM. CDR3 sequence reads: CASRSTGTGNREQYF. In DNA, the CDR3 is TGTGCCAGCAGGTCCACCGGGACAGGGAACCGAGAGCAGTACTTC.

This clone has a handful of counts. The chain employs TRBV9 and TRBJ1-1; 10 nucleotides line up with TRBD1. CDR3 length: 15 residues. Germline assignment: CDR1 SGDLS and CDR2 YYNGEE. V dropped 3 bases and J dropped 5; count of bases not matched to a gene: 7. This chain's CDR3 is CASSAGGQGRTEAFF. The CDR3 region has the DNA TGTGCCAGCAGCGCCGGGGGACAGGGGAGGACTGAAGCTTTCTTT.

The chain employs TRBV7-2 and TRBJ2-3; 13 bases are shared with TRBD2. The CDR3 is 16 residues long. The germline CDR1 and CDR2 sequences are SGHTA and FQGNSA. Trimming at V came to 5 bases and at J to 2 bases, leaving 4 bases not matched to a gene. The CDR3 sequence: CASSRTSGSYTDTQYF. For the CDR3, the DNA is TGTGCCAGCAGCCGGACTAGCGGGAGTTACACAGATACGCAGTATTTT.